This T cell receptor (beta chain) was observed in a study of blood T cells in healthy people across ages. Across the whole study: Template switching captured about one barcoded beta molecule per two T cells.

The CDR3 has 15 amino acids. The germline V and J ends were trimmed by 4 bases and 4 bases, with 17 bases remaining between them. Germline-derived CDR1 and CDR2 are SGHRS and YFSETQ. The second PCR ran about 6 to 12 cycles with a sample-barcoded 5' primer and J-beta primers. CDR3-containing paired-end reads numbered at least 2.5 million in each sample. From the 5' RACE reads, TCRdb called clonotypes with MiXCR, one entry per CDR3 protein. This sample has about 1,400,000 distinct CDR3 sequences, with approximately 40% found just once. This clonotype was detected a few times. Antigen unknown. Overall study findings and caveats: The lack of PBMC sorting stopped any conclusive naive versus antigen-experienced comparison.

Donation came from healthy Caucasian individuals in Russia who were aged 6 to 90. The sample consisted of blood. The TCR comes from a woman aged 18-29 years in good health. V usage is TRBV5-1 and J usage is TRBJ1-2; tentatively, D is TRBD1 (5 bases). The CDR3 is CASSLSPGRSYGYTF. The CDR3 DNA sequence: TGCGCCAGCAGCCTTTCCCCGGGACGGAGCTATGGCTACACCTTC.